The TCR beta chain under discussion was sequenced for a study of T cells in tuberculosis (dated by TCRdb to 2017 to 2018). For the wider study: In the study, CD1B tetramers and high-throughput TCR immunosequencing were combined to characterize T cells specific for the mycobacterial lipid antigen glucose monomycolate (GMM). With around 10 people per group, a South African clinical cohort compared IGRA-negative adolescents, IGRA-positive adolescents with latent tuberculosis, and adults with active tuberculosis. PBMC from active tuberculosis patients were archived either before standard anti-tuberculosis treatment began or within 7 days of its start. Findings and caveats that apply to the study as a whole: Clinical samples were selected based on the availability of cryopreserved specimens, with adults included as active tuberculosis cases and adolescents included as controls. The smaller NN-distances were partly driven by shorter CDR3-alpha lengths in active tuberculosis patients, and the difference for TCR-beta did not reach statistical significance. Compared with IGRA-negative controls, TCR-alpha repertoires from active tuberculosis had smaller mean NN-distances to GMM-specific TCRs, which suggests clonal expansion of these TCRs. With the diverse GMM-specific repertoire as input, a classifier achieved under 90% accuracy (AUROC about 0.93), whereas GEM motif frequencies as input gave approximately 70% accuracy.

The immunoSEQ multiplex PCR assay was used to generate TCR libraries, with TCR-beta and/or TCR-alpha/delta assays applied to each sample. The amplified TCR libraries were sequenced using the Illumina high-throughput platform. The authors processed their data as follows. Clustering and dimensionality reduction relied on pairwise TCRdist distances among GMM-specific receptors from T cells that were either sorted ex vivo or expanded in vitro. Each clinical repertoire was assigned a mean NN-distance score, defined as the average TCRdist to the nearest 10% of tetramer-positive reference sequences. GEM TCR motif frequency was calculated as the fraction of unique TCRs that matched known GEM sequences in V/J usage and CDR3 length. Linear discriminant analysis with leave-one-out cross-validation, implemented in scikit-learn, was used to classify active tuberculosis. Entries here come from immuneACCESS through TCRdb and include only in-frame sequences with V and J called. Some clones fail to appear in such tables; in the studies checked, an unresolved V gene covers under half of the shortfall, and the cause of the remainder is unknown. Clone size and the V and J calls come from that table; the DNA yielded D and trimming. This sample has 25,000 to 35,000 clones in its table, and about 91% of those were observed once. Clones ranked in the top ten supply around 7% of the sample.

The sample's time point label is to be understood as: new active TB diagnosis, blood taken before or within 7 days of starting treatment. Active tuberculosis patients were HIV-seronegative South African adults aged 18 years or older with a new diagnosis. Confirmation of active tuberculosis came from positive sputum smear microscopy and/or a positive M. tuberculosis culture. Immunosequencing was performed on unsorted cryopreserved PBMC and covered some 100,000 T cells per clinical donor on average. The table lists this clone with a few counts. Its antigen is currently not known. Base qualities are not recorded, but no much larger clone differs from it by a single base. The source material was PBMCs, sampled at tuberculosis diagnosis. The receptor was isolated from an adult with tuberculosis.

The DNA sequence reads TGCGCCAGCAGCCAAGATATGGCAGGGGGCGCGGACATTCAGTACTTC. Its translation reads: CASSQDMAGGADIQYF. Rearrangement joined TRBV4-3 to TRBJ2-4; 8 middle bases align to TRBD1. V trim: 0 bases; J trim: 8 bases; unmatched bases: 9. Including cysteine and phenylalanine, the CDR3 has 16 amino acids. Only the CDR3 DNA stays, 48 bases, in frame from base 1. Reading the germline V gene gives CDR1 LGHNA and CDR2 YSLEER.